One sample yielded the 19 T cell receptor beta chains listed below, sequenced in a study of identical twins. TCRdb ran MiXCR on the 5' RACE reads and lists one entry per CDR3 protein. The sample contains about 240,000 distinct CDR3 sequences, 8% to 11% of which appear only once. Material: memory T cells sorted from blood. The receptors were gathered from a man aged 50 to 59 in good health.

This clonotype was seen a handful of times. Sequence at one end of the junction differs from germline and may be a read error. V and J are TRBV28 and TRBJ2-5; no clear D gene. The CDR3 spans 11 residues. Germline CDR1 reads MDHEN; CDR2 reads SYDVKM. The CDR3 nucleotides are TGTGCCAGCAGTTATTTAGGCTCGAAGAACTTC. Its protein product is CASSYLGSKNF.

This clonotype was seen only a few times. V and J are TRBV4-2 and TRBJ2-1; the D gene could be TRBD1 or TRBD2 (6 bases each). The V gene lost 1 base and the J gene lost 6 bases, with 13 bases spanning the gap. The length of the CDR3 is 15 residues. Germline assignment: CDR1 LGHNA and CDR2 YNFKEQ. CDR3 DNA sequence: TGTGCCAGCAGCCAAGCCGGGGGCGAAGTCAATGAGCAGTTCTTC. This sequence encodes CASSQAGGEVNEQFF.

In its sample, this clonotype was seen a few times. The rearrangement links TRBV5-1 to TRBJ2-3; D not resolved. Germline-derived CDR1 and CDR2 are SGHRS and YFSETQ. The CDR3 covers 16 residues. The V gene lost 0 bases and the J gene lost 0 bases, with 11 bases spanning the gap. The DNA of the CDR3 is TGCGCCAGCAGCTTGGTCTTCGAATCTAGCACAGATACGCAGTATTTT. This sequence encodes CASSLVFESSTDTQYF.

Regarding this clonotype: The junction and the germline gene differ at one end; a read error may be behind it. The rearrangement links TRBV29-1 to TRBJ1-2, with D possibly being TRBD1 (5 bases). CDR3 size: 12 residues. Germline CDR1 and CDR2: SQVTM and ANQGSEA. CDR3 protein: CSDSQGGYGSTF. For the CDR3, the DNA is TGCAGCGACTCCCAGGGCGGCTATGGCTCCACCTTC.

Only a few counts were recorded for this clonotype. The chain carries TRBV4-2 and TRBJ2-2; the match to TRBD2 covers 8 bases. This CDR3 has 19 amino acids. CDR1 is LGHNA, CDR2 YNFKEQ, per germline. V gave up 0 bases and J gave up 1 base; unmatched junction bases: 10. The CDR3 spells CASSQDSSGTRKNTGELFF. Written as DNA, the CDR3 is TGTGCCAGCAGCCAAGATAGCTCCGGGACTAGAAAGAACACCGGGGAGCTGTTTTTT.

The chain links TRBV11-1 to TRBJ2-2, with a weak D call TRBD2 (5 bases). The length of the CDR3 is 15 residues. Looked up from germline, CDR1 is SGHAT and CDR2 is FQDESV (reference sequence). Trimming stripped 1 base from V and 6 bases from J, with 12 bases between. CDR3 loop: CASSLGPSRPGELFF. The CDR3 DNA sequence: TGTGCCAGCAGCTTAGGACCTAGCCGCCCCGGGGAGCTGTTTTTT.

This clonotype was found many times. The V and J genes are TRBV29-1 and TRBJ1-6; D not certain. The CDR3 spans 13 residues. Trimming took 7 bases from V and 7 from J, leaving 14 bases between them. The germline V gene has CDR1 SQVTM and CDR2 ANQGSEA. The CDR3 sequence: CSAGLGRNSPLHF. In DNA, the CDR3 is TGCAGCGCCGGGTTAGGGAGAAATTCACCCCTCCACTTT.

The rearrangement joins TRBV9 to TRBJ1-3; 7 bases align to TRBD1. The CDR3 is made up of 16 amino acids. Losses at the gene ends were 0 bases for V and 0 bases for J; bases not matched to a gene: 3. Germline V CDR1 and CDR2: SGDLS, YYNGEE. The CDR3 sequence: CASSVDGQDSGNTIYF. CDR3 nucleotides: TGTGCCAGCAGCGTAGACGGACAGGACTCTGGAAACACCATATATTTT. The complete variable domain, with remaining parts taken from reference TRBV9 and TRBJ1-3, reads DSGVTQTPKHLITATGQRVTLRCSPRSGDLSVYWYQQSLDQGLQFLIQYYNGEERAKGNILERFSAQQFPDLHSELNLSSLELGDSALYFCASSVDGQDSGNTIYFGEGSWLTVV.

The gene calls are TRBV27 and TRBJ2-3; D is undetermined. V shed 4 bases and J shed 6 bases, with 8 bases lying between them. Germline V gene sequence: CDR1 MNHEY, CDR2 SMNVEV (reference sequence). The CDR3 has 12 amino acids. The CDR3 protein is CASSYGKDTQYF. The CDR3 DNA reads as TGTGCCAGCAGTTATGGCAAGGATACGCAGTATTTT.

V usage is TRBV5-1 and J usage is TRBJ2-7, with a weak D call TRBD2 (7 bases). Trimming pared 0 bases from V and 5 bases from J, leaving 15 bases between. In germline, CDR1 is SGHRS, CDR2 YFSETQ. The CDR3 is made up of 15 amino acids. The CDR3 nucleotides are TGCGCCAGCAGCTTGGCCTGGGGGGGCGGCGACGAGCAGTACTTC. This gives the protein CASSLAWGGGDEQYF.

This clonotype was seen a few times. The chain employs TRBV10-2 and TRBJ2-7, with D tentatively TRBD1 (6 bases). CDR1 and CDR2 from the germline V gene are WSHSY and SAAADI. This CDR3 region has 12 residues. V was shortened by 6 bases and J by 6 bases, with 12 bases between the two germline ends. CDR3: CASREQGSEQYF. The CDR3 DNA reads as TGCGCCAGCAGAGAACAGGGTTCCGAGCAGTACTTC.

The chain links TRBV15 to TRBJ2-1; TRBD1 matches at 7 bases. The germline V gene has CDR1 LNHNV and CDR2 YYDKDF (reference sequence). V shed 7 bases and J 5 bases; nucleotides not matched to a gene: 8. The length of the CDR3 is 14 residues. Here the CDR3 reads CATTRDRINNEQFF. CDR3 nucleotide sequence: TGTGCCACCACCCGGGACAGAATTAACAATGAGCAGTTCTTC.

This clonotype was picked up a small number of times. The chain carries TRBV29-1 and TRBJ2-7; D uncertain. This CDR3 contains 15 residues. Germline CDR1 reads SQVTM; CDR2 reads ANQGSEA. The V and J ends lost 0 bases and 6 bases respectively, with 18 bases between them. CDR3 region: CSVEDSGDTLREQYF. In DNA, the CDR3 is TGCAGCGTTGAAGATTCCGGAGATACTCTCCGCGAGCAGTACTTC.

A few counts support this clonotype. This sequence joins TRBV5-1 and TRBJ2-5; D tentatively fits TRBD1 or TRBD2 (5 bases each). CDR1 SGHRS and CDR2 YFSETQ come from the germline V gene. V lost 0 bases and J lost 4, with 10 bases in between. The CDR3 sequence is 14 residues long. CDR3: CASSLGGIGETQYF. The CDR3 DNA sequence: TGCGCCAGCAGCTTGGGGGGGATTGGAGAGACCCAGTACTTC.

The chain links TRBV5-5 to TRBJ1-5; 10 bases match TRBD1. The CDR3 loop spans 15 amino acids. V shed 6 bases, J shed 4 bases, and the junction held 7 bases outside the gene matches. Germline V lookup: CDR1 SGHKS, CDR2 YYEKEE (reference sequence). For the CDR3, the DNA is TGTGCCAGCAACCTAGGACAGGGGGGGAATCAGCCCCAGCATTTT. Protein: CASNLGQGGNQPQHF.

This clonotype was seen ten or more times. Germline is not matched at one junction end, which may reflect a read error. This chain links TRBV7-7 with TRBJ1-5, with 7 bases lining up with TRBD1. Looked up from germline, CDR1 is SSHAT and CDR2 is FNYEAQ (reference sequence). The CDR3 spans 16 residues. The CDR3 reads CASSLGQEDSNQPQHF. DNA of the CDR3: TGTGCTAGCAGCTTAGGACAGGAGGATAGCAATCAGCCCCAGCATTTT.

This clonotype was seen repeatedly, ten times or more. This chain uses TRBV25-1 with TRBJ1-1; tentative D call: TRBD1 (6 bases). Germline loops: CDR1 MGHDK, CDR2 SYGVNS. The CDR3 covers 12 residues. V was clipped by 3 bases and J by 11 bases, with 13 bases between them. This chain's CDR3 is CASSEVGGLAFF. Written as DNA, the CDR3 is TGTGCCAGCAGTGAGGTCGGGGGGCTGGCTTTCTTT.

The V gene is TRBV2, the J gene TRBJ2-7; D unclear. The CDR3 runs to 12 residues. Germline-derived CDR1 and CDR2 are SNHLY and FYNNEI. V shed 3 bases and J shed 3 bases, with 6 bases lying between them. CDR3 residues: CASSDTGYEQYF. The CDR3 nucleotides are TGTGCCAGCAGTGATACCGGCTACGAGCAGTACTTC.

In this sample, this clonotype turned up many times. The V and J genes are TRBV20-1 and TRBJ2-3; perhaps D is TRBD1 or TRBD2 (6 bases each). The CDR3 length is 15 residues. V dropped 3 bases and J dropped 6 bases, with 19 bases sitting between them. CDR1 and CDR2 (germline): DFQATT, SNEGSKA (reference sequence). In DNA, the CDR3 is TGCAGTGCTAGCCCCCCGGGGGCGGGACGGGATACGCAGTATTTT. This gives the protein CSASPPGAGRDTQYF.